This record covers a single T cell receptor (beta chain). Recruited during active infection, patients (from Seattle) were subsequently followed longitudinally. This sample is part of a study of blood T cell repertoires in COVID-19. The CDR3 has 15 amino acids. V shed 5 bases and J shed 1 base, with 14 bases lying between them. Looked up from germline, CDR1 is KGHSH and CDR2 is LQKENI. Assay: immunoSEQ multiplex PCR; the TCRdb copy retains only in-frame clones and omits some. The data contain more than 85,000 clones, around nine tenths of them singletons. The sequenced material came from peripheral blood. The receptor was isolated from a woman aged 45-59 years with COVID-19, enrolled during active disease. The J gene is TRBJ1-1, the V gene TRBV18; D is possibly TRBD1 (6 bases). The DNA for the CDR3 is TGTGCCAGCTCAGACATACAGGGCTCGAACACTGAAGCTTTCTTT. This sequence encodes CASSDIQGSNTEAFF.